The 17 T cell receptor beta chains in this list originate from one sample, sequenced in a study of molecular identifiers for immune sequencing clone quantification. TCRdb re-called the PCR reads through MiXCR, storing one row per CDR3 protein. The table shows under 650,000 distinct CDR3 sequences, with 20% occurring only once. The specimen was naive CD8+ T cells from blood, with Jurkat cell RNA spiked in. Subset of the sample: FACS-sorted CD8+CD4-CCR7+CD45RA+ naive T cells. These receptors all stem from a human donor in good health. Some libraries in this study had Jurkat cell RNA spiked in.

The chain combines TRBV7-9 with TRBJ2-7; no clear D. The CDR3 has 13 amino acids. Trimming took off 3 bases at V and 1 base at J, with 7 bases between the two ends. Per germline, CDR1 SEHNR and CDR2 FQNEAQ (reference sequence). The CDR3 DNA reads TGTGCCAGCAGCTTCTGGGAATCCTACGAGCAGTACTTC. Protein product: CASSFWESYEQYF. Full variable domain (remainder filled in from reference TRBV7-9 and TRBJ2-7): DTGVSQNPRHKITKRGQNVTFRCDPISEHNRLYWYRQTLGQGPEFLTYFQNEAQLEKSRLLSDRFSAERPKGSFSTLEIQRTEQGDSAMYLCASSFWESYEQYFGPGTRLTVT.

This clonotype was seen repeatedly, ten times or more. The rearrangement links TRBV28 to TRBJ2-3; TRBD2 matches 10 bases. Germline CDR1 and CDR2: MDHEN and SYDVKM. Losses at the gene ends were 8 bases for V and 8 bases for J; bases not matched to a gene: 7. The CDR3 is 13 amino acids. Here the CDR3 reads CASGLAGEGTQYF. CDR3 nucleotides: TGTGCCAGCGGGCTAGCGGGAGAGGGTACGCAGTATTTT.

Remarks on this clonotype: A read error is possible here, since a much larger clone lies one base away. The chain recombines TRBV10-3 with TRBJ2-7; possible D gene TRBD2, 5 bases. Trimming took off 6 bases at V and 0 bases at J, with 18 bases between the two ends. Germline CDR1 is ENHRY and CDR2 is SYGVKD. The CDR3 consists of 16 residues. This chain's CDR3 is CAISDPGLISSYEQYF. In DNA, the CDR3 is TGTGCCATCAGCGACCCCGGACTGATTAGCTCCTACGAGCAGTACTTC.

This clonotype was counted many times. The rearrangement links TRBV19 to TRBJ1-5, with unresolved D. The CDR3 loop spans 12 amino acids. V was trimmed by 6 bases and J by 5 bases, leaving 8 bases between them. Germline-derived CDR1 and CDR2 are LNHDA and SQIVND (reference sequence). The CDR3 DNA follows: TGTGCCAGTAGCCCCGTGGATCAGCCCCAGCATTTT. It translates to CASSPVDQPQHF.

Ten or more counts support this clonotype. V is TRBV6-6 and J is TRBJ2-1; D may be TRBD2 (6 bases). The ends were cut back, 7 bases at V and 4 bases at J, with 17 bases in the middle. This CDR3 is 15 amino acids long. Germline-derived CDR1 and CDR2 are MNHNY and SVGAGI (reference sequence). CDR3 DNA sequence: TGTGCCAGCACCGCTCTTGGGGGAGGATACAATGAGCAGTTCTTC. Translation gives CASTALGGGYNEQFF.

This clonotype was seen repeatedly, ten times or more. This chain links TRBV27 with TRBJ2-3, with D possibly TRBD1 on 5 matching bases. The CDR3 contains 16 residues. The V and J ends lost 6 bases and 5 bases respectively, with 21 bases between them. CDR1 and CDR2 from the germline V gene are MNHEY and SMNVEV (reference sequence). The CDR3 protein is CASRTAGLRIQDTQYF. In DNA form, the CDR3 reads TGTGCCAGCAGGACCGCAGGGCTACGGATTCAAGATACGCAGTATTTT.

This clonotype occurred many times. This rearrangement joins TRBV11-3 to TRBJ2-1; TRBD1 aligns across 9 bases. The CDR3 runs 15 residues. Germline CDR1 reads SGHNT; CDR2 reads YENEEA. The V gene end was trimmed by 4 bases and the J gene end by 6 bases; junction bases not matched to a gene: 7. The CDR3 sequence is CASSSRDREGNEQFF. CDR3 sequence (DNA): TGTGCCAGCAGCTCCCGGGACAGGGAGGGCAATGAGCAGTTCTTC.

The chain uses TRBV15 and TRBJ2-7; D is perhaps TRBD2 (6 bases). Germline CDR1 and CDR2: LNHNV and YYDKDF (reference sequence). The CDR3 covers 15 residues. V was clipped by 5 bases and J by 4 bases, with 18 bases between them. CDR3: CATSGGRRDGYEQYF. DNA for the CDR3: TGTGCCACCAGCGGGGGACGGCGGGATGGGTACGAGCAGTACTTC.

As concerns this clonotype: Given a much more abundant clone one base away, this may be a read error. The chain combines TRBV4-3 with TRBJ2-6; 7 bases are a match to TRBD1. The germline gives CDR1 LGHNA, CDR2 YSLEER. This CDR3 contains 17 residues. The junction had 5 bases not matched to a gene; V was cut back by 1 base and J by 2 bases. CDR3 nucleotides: TGCGCCAGCAGCCAAGCGGAAGGGGGCGCTGGGGCCAACGTCCTGACTTTC. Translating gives CASSQAEGGAGANVLTF.

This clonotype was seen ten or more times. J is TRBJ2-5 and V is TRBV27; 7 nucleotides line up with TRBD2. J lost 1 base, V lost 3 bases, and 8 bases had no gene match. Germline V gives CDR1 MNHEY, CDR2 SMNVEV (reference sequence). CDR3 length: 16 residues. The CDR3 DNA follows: TGTGCCAGCAGTTTTCTTAAGGCTAGCGGCCAAGAGACCCAGTACTTC. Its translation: CASSFLKASGQETQYF.

Here the CDR3 reads CASSSDKANTGELFF. The CDR3 DNA sequence: TGTGCCAGCAGCTCGGACAAAGCGAACACCGGGGAGCTGTTTTTT. The genes are TRBV7-9 and TRBJ2-2; tentatively, D is TRBD1 (5 bases). Germline V lookup: CDR1 SEHNR, CDR2 FQNEAQ (reference sequence). This CDR3 spans 15 amino acids. The ends were cut back, 4 bases at V and 0 bases at J, with 9 bases in the middle.

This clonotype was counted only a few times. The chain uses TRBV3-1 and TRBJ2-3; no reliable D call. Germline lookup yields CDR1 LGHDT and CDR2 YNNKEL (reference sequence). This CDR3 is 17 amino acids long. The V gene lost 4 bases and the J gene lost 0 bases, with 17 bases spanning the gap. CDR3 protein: CASSPPRSVLSTDTQYF. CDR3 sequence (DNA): TGTGCCAGCAGCCCCCCCCGCTCAGTGCTGAGCACAGATACGCAGTATTTT.

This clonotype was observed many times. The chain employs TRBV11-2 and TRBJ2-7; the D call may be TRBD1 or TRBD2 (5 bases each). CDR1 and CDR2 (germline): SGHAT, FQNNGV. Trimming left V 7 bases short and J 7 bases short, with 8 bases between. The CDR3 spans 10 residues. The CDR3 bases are TGTGCCAGCATGGGGGTGGAGCAGTACTTC. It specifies CASMGVEQYF.

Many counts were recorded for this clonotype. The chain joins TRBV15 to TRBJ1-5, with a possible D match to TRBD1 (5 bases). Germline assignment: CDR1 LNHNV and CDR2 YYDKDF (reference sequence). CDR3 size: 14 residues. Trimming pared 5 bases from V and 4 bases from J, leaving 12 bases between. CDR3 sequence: CATSLDKGNQPQHF. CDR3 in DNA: TGTGCCACCAGCTTGGACAAGGGGAATCAGCCCCAGCATTTT. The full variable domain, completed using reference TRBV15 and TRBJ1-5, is DAMVIQNPRYQVTQFGKPVTLSCSQTLNHNVMYWYQQKSSQAPKLLFHYYDKDFNNEADTPDNFQSRRPNTSFCFLDIRSPGLGDTAMYLCATSLDKGNQPQHFGDGTRLSIL.

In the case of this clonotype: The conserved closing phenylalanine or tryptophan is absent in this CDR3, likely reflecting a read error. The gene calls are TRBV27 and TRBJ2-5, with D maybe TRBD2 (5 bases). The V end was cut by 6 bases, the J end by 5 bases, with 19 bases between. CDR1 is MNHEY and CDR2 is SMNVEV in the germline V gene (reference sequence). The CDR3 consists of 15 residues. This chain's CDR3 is CASRSTGRWEETQYI. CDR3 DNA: TGTGCCAGCAGGAGTACGGGGAGATGGGAGGAGACCCAGTACATC.

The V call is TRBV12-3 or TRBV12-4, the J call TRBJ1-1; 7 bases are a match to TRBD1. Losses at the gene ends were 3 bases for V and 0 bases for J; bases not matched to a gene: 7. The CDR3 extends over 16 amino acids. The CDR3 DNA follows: TGTGCCAGCAGTTTGGGACAGAATAACTTGAACACTGAAGCTTTCTTT. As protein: CASSLGQNNLNTEAFF.

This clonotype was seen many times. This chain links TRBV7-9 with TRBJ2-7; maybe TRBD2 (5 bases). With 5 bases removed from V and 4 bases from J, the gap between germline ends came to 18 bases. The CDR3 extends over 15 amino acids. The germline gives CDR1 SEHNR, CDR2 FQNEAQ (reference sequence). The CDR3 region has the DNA TGTGCCAGCAGCCCCTCTACCGGGGTAATGTACGAGCAGTACTTC. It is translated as CASSPSTGVMYEQYF. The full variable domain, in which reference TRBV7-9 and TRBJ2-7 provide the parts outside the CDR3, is DTGVSQNPRHKITKRGQNVTFRCDPISEHNRLYWYRQTLGQGPEFLTYFQNEAQLEKSRLLSDRFSAERPKGSFSTLEIQRTEQGDSAMYLCASSPSTGVMYEQYFGPGTRLTVT.